This record looks at one TCR beta chain sequence and its context. At the DNA level, this CDR3 is encoded by other sequences in the same sample as well. These data belong to a study of blood T cell repertoires in COVID-19. Study background: T cells, B-cell-depleted T cells, or PBMCs supplied cDNA or gDNA.

As handled by the study authors: Researchers report that nucleated cell counts were estimated from reference gene primer amplification. The assay was immunoSEQ multiplex PCR, and TCRdb's table has in-frame clones only and misses some. Clone size and V and J calls were adopted from that table, with D and trimming inferred from the DNA. The sample carries approximately 300,000 clones, about four fifths recorded once. The CDR3 contains 14 residues. With V trimmed by 0 bases and J by 5 bases, 4 bases remained unmatched. The germline V gene has CDR1 SGHRS and CDR2 YFSETQ. This sequence was found in a woman aged 45-65 years with acute or convalescent COVID-19. The sample consisted of peripheral blood. The chain recombines TRBV5-1 with TRBJ2-5; 7 nucleotides agree with TRBD1. The CDR3 loop reads CASSLGTGIETQYF. CDR3 bases: TGCGCCAGCAGCTTGGGGACAGGTATCGAGACCCAGTACTTC. Using reference TRBV5-1 and TRBJ2-5 for the parts outside the CDR3, the full variable domain is KAGVTQTPRYLIKTRGQQVTLSCSPISGHRSVSWYQQTPGQGLQFLFEYFSETQRNKGNFPGRFSGRQFSNSRSEMNVSTLELGDSALYLCASSLGTGIETQYFGPGTRLLVL.